This T cell receptor beta chain was sequenced for a study of cytomegalovirus exposure and HLA in healthy donors. PCR involved 60 Vbeta and 13 Jbeta primers. TCRdb's copy holds only in-frame clones and misses some; the assay was immunoSEQ multiplex PCR. The table lists under 170,000 clones, 70% to 80% of them singletons, with approximately 3.7% in the top ten. The CDR3 consists of 13 residues. V was pared by 8 bases and J by 6 bases, with 15 bases between. Germline V gives CDR1 MDHEN, CDR2 SYDVKM. Study results and limitations: A previous analysis found most TCR beta V segments productive roughly 90% or roughly 30% of the time. Within the data, a cluster of highly shared sequence variants was likely a sequencing artifact. CMV serostatus stood as the only immune exposure information on hand.

As for this clone: Its antigen is still unknown.

Samples came from healthy bone marrow donors. This clonotype originated in a human donor in good health. The chain joins TRBV28 to TRBJ2-3; D possibly corresponds to TRBD2 (6 bases). Sequencing was carried out using PBMCs. The DNA for the CDR3 is TGTGCCAGCTACCTAGGAGGGGCGGATACGCAGTATTTT. Translating gives CASYLGGADTQYF.